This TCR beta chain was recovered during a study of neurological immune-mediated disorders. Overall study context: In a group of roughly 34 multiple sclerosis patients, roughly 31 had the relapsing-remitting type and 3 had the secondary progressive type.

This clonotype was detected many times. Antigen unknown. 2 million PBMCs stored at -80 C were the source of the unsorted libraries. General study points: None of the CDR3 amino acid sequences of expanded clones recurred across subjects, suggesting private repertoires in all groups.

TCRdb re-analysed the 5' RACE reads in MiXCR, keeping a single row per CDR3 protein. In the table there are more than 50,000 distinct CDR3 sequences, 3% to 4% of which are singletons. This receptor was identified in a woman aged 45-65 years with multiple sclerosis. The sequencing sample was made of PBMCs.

As DNA, the CDR3 is TGTGCCAGCAGCTTAGACTCGGGACAGGGTTATGAGCAGTTCTTC. This codes for CASSLDSGQGYEQFF. The gene calls are TRBV11-3 and TRBJ2-1, with 9 nucleotides matching TRBD1. Germline-derived CDR1 and CDR2 are SGHNT and YENEEA. This CDR3 contains 15 residues. Trimming at V came to 0 bases and at J to 8 bases, leaving 5 bases not matched to a gene.